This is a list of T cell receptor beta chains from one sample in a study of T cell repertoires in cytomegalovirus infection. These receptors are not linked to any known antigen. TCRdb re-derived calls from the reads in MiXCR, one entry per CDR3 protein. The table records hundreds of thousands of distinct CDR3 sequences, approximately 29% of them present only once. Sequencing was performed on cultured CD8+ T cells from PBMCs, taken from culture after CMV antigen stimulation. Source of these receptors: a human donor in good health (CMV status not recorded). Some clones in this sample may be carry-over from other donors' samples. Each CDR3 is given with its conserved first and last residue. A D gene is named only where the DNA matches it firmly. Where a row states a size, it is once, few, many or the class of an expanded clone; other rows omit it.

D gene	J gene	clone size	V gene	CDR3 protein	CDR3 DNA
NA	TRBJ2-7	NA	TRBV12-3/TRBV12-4	CASSITPAVEQYF	TGTGCCAGCAGTATTACACCTGCCGTCGAGCAGTACTTC
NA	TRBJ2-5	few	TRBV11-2	CASSSGPFGETQYF	TGTGCCAGCAGCTCCGGGCCTTTCGGCGAGACCCAGTACTTC
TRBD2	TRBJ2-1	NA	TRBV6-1	CASSPGGQGEQFF	TGTGCCAGCAGCCCGGGGGGGCAGGGTGAGCAGTTCTTC
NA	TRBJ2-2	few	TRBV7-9	CASSLLTRRFTGELFF	TGTGCCAGCAGCTTATTGACCCGGAGGTTTACCGGGGAGCTGTTTTTT
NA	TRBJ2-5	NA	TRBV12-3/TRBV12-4	CASRADHETQYF	TGTGCCAGCAGGGCCGATCACGAGACCCAGTACTTC
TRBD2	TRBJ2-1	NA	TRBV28	CASSSALSSGGALSYNEQFF	TGTGCCAGCAGTTCCGCCTTAAGTAGCGGGGGGGCCCTTTCCTACAATGAGCAGTTCTTC
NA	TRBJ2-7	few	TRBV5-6	CASSQSRYEQYF	TGTGCCAGCAGCCAGTCACGCTACGAGCAGTACTTC
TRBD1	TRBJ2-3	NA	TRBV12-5	CASRQGKADTQYF	TGTGCTAGTAGACAGGGGAAGGCAGATACGCAGTATTTT
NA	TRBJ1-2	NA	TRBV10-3	CAISDIATNYGYTF	TGTGCCATCAGTGATATAGCTACTAACTATGGCTACACCTTC
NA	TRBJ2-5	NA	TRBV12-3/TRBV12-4	CASTEGQYQETQYF	TGTGCCAGCACCGAGGGGCAGTACCAAGAGACCCAGTACTTC
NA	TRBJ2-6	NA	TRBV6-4	CASSEDSSGANVLTF	TGTGCCAGCAGTGAGGACAGCTCTGGGGCCAACGTCCTGACTTTC
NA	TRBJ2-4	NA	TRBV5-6	CASSFDRPRSIQYF	TGTGCCAGCAGCTTCGACAGGCCACGTAGCATTCAGTACTTC
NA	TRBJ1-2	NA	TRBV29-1	CSVEERGQPNYGYTF	TGCAGCGTTGAGGAGCGAGGACAGCCAAACTATGGCTACACCTTC
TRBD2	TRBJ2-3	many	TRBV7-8	CASSLKTGLFSGESTDTQYF	TGTGCCAGCAGCCTAAAGACAGGTCTCTTTAGCGGGGAAAGCACAGATACGCAGTATTTT
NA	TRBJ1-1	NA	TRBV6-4	CASSDSRRRRRLNTEAFF	TGTGCCAGCAGTGACTCGAGGAGGAGAAGGCGGTTGAACACTGAAGCTTTCTTT
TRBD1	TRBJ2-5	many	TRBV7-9	CASSSTFQGAGETQYF	TGTGCCAGCAGCTCCACGTTCCAGGGGGCAGGGGAGACCCAGTACTTC
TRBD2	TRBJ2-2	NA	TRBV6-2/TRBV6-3	CASRAGAGELFF	TGTGCCAGCAGGGCGGGGGCCGGGGAGCTGTTTTTT
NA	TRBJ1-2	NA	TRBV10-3	CAISRGLDGYTF	TGTGCCATCAGTAGAGGATTGGATGGCTACACCTTC
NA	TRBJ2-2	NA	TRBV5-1	CASNVERNGASTGELFF	TGCGCCAGCAACGTGGAGCGAAACGGAGCGTCCACCGGGGAGCTGTTTTTT
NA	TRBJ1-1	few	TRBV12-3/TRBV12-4	CASVGGRFEAFF	TGTGCCAGCGTTGGGGGGAGGTTTGAAGCTTTCTTT
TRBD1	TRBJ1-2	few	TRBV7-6	CASSPTDRDGYTF	TGTGCCAGCAGCCCGACCGACAGGGATGGCTACACCTTC
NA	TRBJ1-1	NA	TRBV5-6	CASSFRGRQAFF	TGTGCCAGCAGCTTTAGGGGGAGGCAAGCTTTCTTT
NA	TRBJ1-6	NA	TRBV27	CASSKRTEYNSPLHF	TGTGCCAGCAGTAAACGGACGGAGTATAATTCACCCCTCCACTTT
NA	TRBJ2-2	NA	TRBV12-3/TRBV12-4	CASPKDGTGVLFF	TGTGCCAGCCCTAAAGATGGCACCGGGGTGCTGTTTTTT
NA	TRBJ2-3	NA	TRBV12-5	CASGLFGGQGSADTQYF	TGTGCTAGTGGTTTGTTTGGTGGGCAGGGATCGGCAGATACGCAGTATTTT
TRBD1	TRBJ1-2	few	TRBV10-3	CAIRTGEGMANYGYTF	TGTGCCATCAGGACAGGGGAAGGGATGGCTAACTATGGCTACACCTTC
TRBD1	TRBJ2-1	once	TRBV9	CASSVAGQGGNEQFF	TGTGCCAGCAGCGTAGCGGGACAGGGGGGCAATGAGCAGTTCTTC
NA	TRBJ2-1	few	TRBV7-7	CASSLRAKSGGSYNEQFF	TGTGCTAGCAGCTTAAGGGCGAAGTCCGGGGGCTCCTACAATGAGCAGTTCTTC
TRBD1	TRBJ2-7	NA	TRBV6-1	CASGDRGYEQYF	TGTGCCAGCGGGGACAGGGGCTACGAGCAGTACTTC
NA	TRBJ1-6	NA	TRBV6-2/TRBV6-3	CASSFTMGVGSPLHF	TGTGCCAGCAGTTTTACGATGGGTGTGGGTTCACCCCTCCACTTT
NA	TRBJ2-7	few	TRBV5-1	CASSLANSDRTYEQYF	TGCGCCAGCAGCTTGGCCAATTCGGACAGAACCTACGAGCAGTACTTC